This T cell receptor beta chain was identified in a study of regulatory T cells in long-lasting Graves disease. In its sample, this clonotype was seen many times. V was trimmed by 2 bases and J by 5 bases, leaving 16 bases between them. The germline CDR1 and CDR2 sequences are SGHTA and FQGTGA. CDR3 size: 16 residues. Library construction for TCR beta used iRepertoire HTBI primers and Arm-PCR of CDR3 regions. TCRdb reprocessed the multiplex PCR reads with MiXCR, giving one entry per CDR3 protein. The sample lists 400,000 to 500,000 distinct CDR3 sequences, roughly 15% occurring once. Described time point: newly diagnosed GD, antithyroid drugs for less than 3 months. From RNA extracted from PBMCs, the TCR library was made. The sample also formed part of further work on T cells in Graves' hyperthyroidism and ophthalmopathy. Per that paper: Stable hyperthyroidism was told apart from ophthalmopathy by a model built on 13 V-J features.

The receptor comes from a woman younger than 30 with Graves disease. The source material was peripheral blood mononuclear cells (PBMCs), sampled at new diagnosis, from a patient treated with antithyroid drugs. The genes are TRBV7-3 and TRBJ2-1; maybe TRBD2 (5 bases). CDR3 in amino acids: CASSLLSAGSHNEQFF. CDR3 bases: TGTGCCAGCAGCTTATTAAGTGCGGGTTCTCACAATGAGCAGTTCTTC.